The rows below give T cell receptor beta chains drawn from one sample of a study of blood T cell repertoires in COVID-19. The assay was immunoSEQ multiplex PCR, and TCRdb's table has in-frame clones only and misses some. The sample records about 380,000 clones, 81% being singletons. Sequenced: peripheral blood. The receptors were sampled from a human donor with acute or convalescent COVID-19. The donor label of this sample is uncertain. Both conserved end residues are part of each CDR3. D genes are given only for firm matches.

CDR3aa,v_gene,len,j_gene,d_gene
CAWSVPVFQGRDEQFF,TRBV30,16,TRBJ2-1,.
CASSPTAGTQYF,TRBV18,12,TRBJ2-5,.
CASSESVQPQHF,TRBV2,12,TRBJ1-5,.
CAIRGTGPETQYF,TRBV10-3,13,TRBJ2-5,TRBD1
CASTLLAGGPDTQYF,TRBV3-1/TRBV3-2,15,TRBJ2-3,TRBD2
CASSPRQSNQPQHF,TRBV27,14,TRBJ1-5,.
CAWSVFLGTDSIF,TRBV30,13,TRBJ1-2,TRBD1
CASSPDRLAANEQFF,TRBV18,15,TRBJ2-1,.
CASSLALAGVNTQYF,TRBV5-4,15,TRBJ2-3,TRBD2
CATRVGLHQPQHF,TRBV2,13,TRBJ1-5,.
CAWSVGAFETQYF,TRBV30,13,TRBJ2-5,.
CAWSLLSYEQYF,TRBV30,12,TRBJ2-7,.
CASSHDPWAEQFF,TRBV5-5,13,TRBJ2-1,.
CASSRVSSYNSPLHF,TRBV4-1,15,TRBJ1-6,.
CASSQKGKQLNTEAFF,TRBV4-1,16,TRBJ1-1,.
CASSAGGGMNEQFF,TRBV11-2,14,TRBJ2-1,TRBD2
CASSLGVRGNIQYF,TRBV5-1,14,TRBJ2-4,.
CAWNRGIGPIYEQYF,TRBV30,15,TRBJ2-7,TRBD1
CASSLDQGKVAFF,TRBV7-8,13,TRBJ1-1,.
CASSRAGVRGPGTGELFF,TRBV4-1,18,TRBJ2-2,.
CTSSRGLAGDTDTQYF,TRBV1,16,TRBJ2-3,.
CAHNSGGGADTQYF,TRBV30,14,TRBJ2-3,TRBD2
CASSPYGTEYYGYTF,TRBV3-1/TRBV3-2,15,TRBJ1-2,TRBD1
CASSPDRSDTEAFF,TRBV5-4,14,TRBJ1-1,.
CASSFEQGGGYTF,TRBV6-5,13,TRBJ1-2,.
CAWSRGIYQPQHF,TRBV30,13,TRBJ1-5,.
CAWRPRTGVNTEAFF,TRBV30,15,TRBJ1-1,TRBD1
CASCPGYEKLFF,TRBV6-6,12,TRBJ1-4,.
CASNLASNQPQHF,TRBV5-8,13,TRBJ1-5,.
CASSFAGYTGELFF,TRBV5-1,14,TRBJ2-2,.
CASNPGTSLREQYF,TRBV19,14,TRBJ2-7,.
CASSPRQGKNTEAFF,TRBV2,15,TRBJ1-1,.
CASRGAGTGFNEKLFF,TRBV5-1,16,TRBJ1-4,TRBD1
CATSRALSSAGVEEQYF,TRBV15,17,TRBJ2-7,TRBD2
CASSWEVGDTQYF,TRBV27,13,TRBJ2-3,.
CASSEREVYKDTQYF,TRBV10-1,15,TRBJ2-3,TRBD2
CATSRKKQGAGELFF,TRBV15,15,TRBJ2-2,TRBD1
CASSELGLAGGGTQYF,TRBV2,16,TRBJ2-5,TRBD2
CASARDRLYQPQHF,TRBV6-5,14,TRBJ1-5,.
CASSRATNEKLFF,TRBV5-1,13,TRBJ1-4,.
CASSLNRGFTEAFF,TRBV7-9,14,TRBJ1-1,TRBD1